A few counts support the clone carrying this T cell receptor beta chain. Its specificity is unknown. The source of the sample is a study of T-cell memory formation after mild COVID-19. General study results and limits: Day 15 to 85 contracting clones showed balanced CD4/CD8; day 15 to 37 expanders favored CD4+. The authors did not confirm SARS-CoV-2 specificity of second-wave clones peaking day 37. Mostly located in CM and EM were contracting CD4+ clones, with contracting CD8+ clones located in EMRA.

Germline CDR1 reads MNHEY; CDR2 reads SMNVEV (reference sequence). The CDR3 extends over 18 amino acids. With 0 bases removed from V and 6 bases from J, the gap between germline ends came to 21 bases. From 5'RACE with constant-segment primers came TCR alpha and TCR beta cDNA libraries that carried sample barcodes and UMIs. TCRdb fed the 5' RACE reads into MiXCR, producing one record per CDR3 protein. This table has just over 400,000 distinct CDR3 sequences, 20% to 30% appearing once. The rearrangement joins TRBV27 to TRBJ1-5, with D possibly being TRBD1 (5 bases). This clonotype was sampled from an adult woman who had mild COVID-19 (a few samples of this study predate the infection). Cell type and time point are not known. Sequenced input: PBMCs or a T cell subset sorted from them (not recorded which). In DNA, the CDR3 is TGTGCCAGCAGTTTATCGAGGAAAGGGGTGCGGGGAGCTCAGCCCCAGCATTTT. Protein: CASSLSRKGVRGAQPQHF.